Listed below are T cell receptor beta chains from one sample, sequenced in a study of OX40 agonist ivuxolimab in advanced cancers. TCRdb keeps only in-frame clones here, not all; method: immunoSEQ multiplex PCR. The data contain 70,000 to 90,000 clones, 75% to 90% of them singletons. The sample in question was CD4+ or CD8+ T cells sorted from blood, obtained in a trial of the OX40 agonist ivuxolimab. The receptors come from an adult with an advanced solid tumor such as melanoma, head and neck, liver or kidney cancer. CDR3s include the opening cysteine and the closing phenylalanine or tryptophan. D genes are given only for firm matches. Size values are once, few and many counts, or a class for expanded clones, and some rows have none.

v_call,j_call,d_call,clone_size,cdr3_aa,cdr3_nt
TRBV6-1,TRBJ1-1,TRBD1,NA,CASIRTGTNTEAFF,TGTGCCAGCATTCGGACAGGGACGAACACTGAAGCTTTCTTT
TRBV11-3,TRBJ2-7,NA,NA,CASSRTLDGEQYF,TGTGCCAGCAGCCGGACCCTGGATGGCGAGCAGTACTTC
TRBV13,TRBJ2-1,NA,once,CASSSTLRGYNSNEQFF,TGTGCCAGCAGCTCGACCCTAAGGGGATATAATTCCAATGAGCAGTTCTTC
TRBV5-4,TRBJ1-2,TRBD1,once,CASIEQGADGYTF,TGTGCCAGCATCGAACAGGGGGCAGATGGCTACACCTTC
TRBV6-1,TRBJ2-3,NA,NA,CASRARGTDTQYF,TGTGCCAGCAGAGCCAGGGGCACAGATACGCAGTATTTT
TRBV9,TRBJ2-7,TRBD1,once,CASSVRPGTGFYEQYF,TGTGCCAGCAGCGTCAGACCCGGGACAGGTTTCTACGAGCAGTACTTC
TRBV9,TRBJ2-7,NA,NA,CASSVGGRSYEQYF,TGTGCCAGCAGCGTAGGGGGCCGATCCTACGAGCAGTACTTC
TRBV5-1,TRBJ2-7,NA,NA,CASSPRQAPYEQYF,TGCGCCAGCAGCCCCCGACAGGCACCCTACGAGCAGTACTTC
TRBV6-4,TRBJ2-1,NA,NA,CASSEASGSYNEQFF,TGTGCCAGCAGTGAAGCAAGCGGAAGCTACAATGAGCAGTTCTTC
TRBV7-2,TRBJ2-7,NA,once,CASSLRLNHEQYF,TGTGCCAGCAGCTTACGACTGAACCACGAGCAGTACTTC
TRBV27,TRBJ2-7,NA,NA,CASRAIGASYEQYF,TGTGCCAGCAGGGCTATAGGGGCCTCCTACGAGCAGTACTTC
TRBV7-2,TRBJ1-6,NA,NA,CASSFRQNNSLLHF,TGTGCCAGCAGCTTCCGACAGAATAATTCACTCCTCCACTTT
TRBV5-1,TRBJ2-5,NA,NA,CASSLPPGRRVETQYF,TGCGCCAGCAGCTTGCCCCCGGGCCGGAGGGTGGAGACCCAGTACTTC